This passage covers 8 T cell receptor beta chains from one sample sequenced in a study of cytomegalovirus exposure and HLA in healthy donors. Clones were sequenced by immunoSEQ multiplex PCR, and TCRdb holds only the in-frame ones, with some missing. The sample shows roughly 80,000 clones, 85% to 95% of them seen only once. The specimen was PBMCs. The receptor set was obtained from a man younger than 35 in good health and CMV-seronegative.

This clone appeared once. CDR3 DNA sequence: TGTGCCAGCAGCCCGGCGGGGGGCCCCTTCTATGGCTACACCTTC. Its protein is CASSPAGGPFYGYTF. This chain joins TRBV7-2 and TRBJ1-2; D perhaps matches TRBD1 (6 bases). Looked up from germline, CDR1 is SGHTA and CDR2 is FQGNSA. Deletions cut 5 bases from V and 4 bases from J, with 17 bases between. This CDR3 region has 15 residues.

The rearrangement links TRBV15 to TRBJ2-2; the match to TRBD2 covers 8 bases. The junction had 11 bases not matched to a gene; V was cut back by 3 bases and J by 5 bases. This CDR3 spans 17 amino acids. CDR1 and CDR2 (germline): LNHNV, YYDKDF (reference sequence). The DNA for the CDR3 is TGTGCCACCAGCAGGGACTTTTGGGAGCGGGGGACCGGGGAGCTGTTTTTT. Encoded protein: CATSRDFWERGTGELFF. Full variable domain (remainder filled in from reference TRBV15 and TRBJ2-2): DAMVIQNPRYQVTQFGKPVTLSCSQTLNHNVMYWYQQKSSQAPKLLFHYYDKDFNNEADTPDNFQSRRPNTSFCFLDIRSPGLGDTAMYLCATSRDFWERGTGELFFGEGSRLTVL.

The chain combines TRBV29-1 with TRBJ2-2, with 9 bases that match TRBD2. Germline lookup yields CDR1 SQVTM and CDR2 ANQGSEA. The CDR3 has 15 residues. The trim removed 7 bases at V and 7 bases at J, leaving 13 bases unmatched. The CDR3 reads CSGGRRGGVDGELFF. CDR3 DNA sequence: TGCAGCGGGGGGCGGCGGGGGGGCGTTGACGGGGAGCTGTTTTTT.

V usage is TRBV28 and J usage is TRBJ1-2, with D maybe TRBD1 (6 bases). The CDR3 loop spans 12 amino acids. Trimming cost V 4 bases and J 4 bases, with 7 bases left between them. Germline CDR1 reads MDHEN; CDR2 reads SYDVKM. CDR3 sequence (DNA): TGTGCCAGCAGTTCGACAGGCTATGGCTACACCTTC. Amino acids: CASSSTGYGYTF.

This chain links TRBV19 with TRBJ2-7; the D gene is possibly TRBD2 (7 bases). The V end was cut by 2 bases, the J end by 7 bases, with 15 bases between. Germline V lookup: CDR1 LNHDA, CDR2 SQIVND (reference sequence). The CDR3 covers 14 residues. This CDR3 is CASSIRSGGDEQYF. The CDR3 bases are TGTGCCAGTAGTATAAGATCGGGGGGCGATGAGCAGTACTTC.

This chain connects TRBV5-1 to TRBJ1-5; 7 bases map to TRBD1. After removal of 2 bases from V and 9 bases from J, the junction contained 11 bases not matched to a gene. Germline CDR1 and CDR2: SGHRS and YFSETQ. The CDR3 is 15 residues long. Here the CDR3 reads CASSFWPGQQGPQHF. In DNA, the CDR3 is TGCGCCAGCAGCTTTTGGCCGGGACAGCAGGGGCCCCAGCATTTT. The full variable domain, with the rest looked up from reference TRBV5-1 and TRBJ1-5, is KAGVTQTPRYLIKTRGQQVTLSCSPISGHRSVSWYQQTPGQGLQFLFEYFSETQRNKGNFPGRFSGRQFSNSRSEMNVSTLELGDSALYLCASSFWPGQQGPQHFGDGTRLSIL.

The chain has TRBV6-1 and TRBJ2-1; 8 bases map to TRBD1. J was trimmed by 6 bases and V by 3 bases; bases with no gene match: 7. In germline, CDR1 is MNHNS, CDR2 SASEGT. The CDR3 extends over 15 amino acids. Here the CDR3 reads CASSDPGGVSNEQFF. As DNA, the CDR3 is TGTGCCAGCAGTGACCCAGGGGGCGTCAGCAATGAGCAGTTCTTC.

This chain links TRBV9 with TRBJ1-5; weak D call: TRBD1 (5 bases). This CDR3 comprises 16 residues. From germline, CDR1 is SGDLS and CDR2 YYNGEE. The V end was cut by 0 bases, the J end by 5 bases, with 15 bases between. The CDR3 reads CASSVGSGRGDQPQHF. The CDR3 coding sequence is TGTGCCAGCAGCGTAGGTTCAGGGCGGGGAGATCAGCCCCAGCATTTT.